Below are 6 T cell receptor beta chains sequenced from a single sample in a study of response to subunit inactivated influenza vaccine. TCRdb recomputed calls from the RT-PCR reads with MiXCR, one row per CDR3 protein. There are about 190,000 distinct CDR3 sequences in the sample; under 15% occur only once, and 20% to 30% lies in the top ten. Sequences were derived from CD8+ T cells sorted from PBMCs, sampled more than 4 days after vaccination. All receptors come from a man in his forties or fifties who received an inactivated influenza vaccine.

The rearrangement uses TRBV19 and TRBJ2-7; D perhaps matches TRBD2 (5 bases). The CDR3 covers 14 residues. Trimming shortened V by 4 bases and J by 3 bases, and 13 bases separated the two germline ends. Per the germline V gene, CDR1 is LNHDA and CDR2 is SQIVND (reference sequence). The CDR3 here is CASSNPAERYEQYF. CDR3 sequence (DNA): TGTGCCAGTAGTAATCCAGCGGAACGCTACGAGCAGTACTTC.

This clonotype was seen only a few times. V and J are TRBV28 and TRBJ2-7, with D perhaps matching TRBD1 (6 bases). V dropped 2 bases and J dropped 2 bases, with 10 bases sitting between them. This CDR3 spans 14 amino acids. Germline lookup yields CDR1 MDHEN and CDR2 SYDVKM. The DNA for the CDR3 is TGTGCCAGCAGTTTACCGGACAGTACCTACGAGCAGTACTTC. Translated: CASSLPDSTYEQYF.

The chain employs TRBV7-8 and TRBJ2-2, with D possibly matching TRBD2 (5 bases). The length of the CDR3 is 15 residues. V was pared by 4 bases and J by 6 bases, with 15 bases between. Germline-derived CDR1 and CDR2 are SGHVS and FQNEAQ. The CDR3 here is CASSSTGFWPGELFF. The CDR3 nucleotides are TGTGCCAGCAGCTCCACGGGGTTTTGGCCCGGGGAGCTGTTTTTT. Full variable domain (rest looked up from reference TRBV7-8 and TRBJ2-2): GAGVSQSPRYKVAKRGQDVALRCDPISGHVSLFWYQQALGQGPEFLTYFQNEAQLDKSGLPSDRFFAERPEGSVSTLKIQRTQQEDSAVYLCASSSTGFWPGELFFGEGSRLTVL.

This clonotype was counted between two and nine times. The V call is TRBV6-5, the J call TRBJ2-5; D gene ambiguous. The CDR3 contains 14 residues. Germline V gives CDR1 MNHEY, CDR2 SVGAGI. With 0 bases removed from V and 1 base from J, the gap between germline ends came to 6 bases. The CDR3 bases are TGTGCCAGCAGTTACTCGAACAGCCAAGAGACCCAGTACTTC. Its protein product is CASSYSNSQETQYF.

At least ten counts were recorded for this clonotype. The chain links TRBV7-8 to TRBJ2-2; perhaps D is TRBD1 or TRBD2 (5 bases each). Trimming left V 3 bases short and J 1 base short, with 6 bases between. Germline-derived CDR1 and CDR2 are SGHVS and FQNEAQ. CDR3 length: 14 residues. CDR3 nucleotides: TGTGCCAGCAGCTTTGGGGGGAACACCGGGGAGCTGTTTTTT. It translates to CASSFGGNTGELFF.

The chain uses TRBV9 and TRBJ2-7; no clear D. CDR1 is SGDLS, CDR2 YYNGEE, per germline. This CDR3 region has 14 residues. Trimming left V 0 bases short and J 4 bases short, with 11 bases between. The CDR3 region has the DNA TGTGCCAGCAGCGTAGGAACAGCCGAATACGAGCAGTACTTC. Amino acid sequence: CASSVGTAEYEQYF.